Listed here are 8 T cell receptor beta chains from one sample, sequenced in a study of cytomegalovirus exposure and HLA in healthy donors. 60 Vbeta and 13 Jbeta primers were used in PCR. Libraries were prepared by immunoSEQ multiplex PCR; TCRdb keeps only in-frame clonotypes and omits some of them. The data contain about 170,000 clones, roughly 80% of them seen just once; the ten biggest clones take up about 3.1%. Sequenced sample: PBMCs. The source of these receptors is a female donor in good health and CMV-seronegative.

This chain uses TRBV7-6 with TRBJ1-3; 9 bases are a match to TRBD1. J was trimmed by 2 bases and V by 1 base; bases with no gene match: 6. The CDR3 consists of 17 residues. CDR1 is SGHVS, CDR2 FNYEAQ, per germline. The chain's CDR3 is CASSLGEDRGPGNTIYF. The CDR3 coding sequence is TGTGCCAGCAGCTTAGGAGAGGACAGGGGCCCTGGAAACACCATATATTTT.

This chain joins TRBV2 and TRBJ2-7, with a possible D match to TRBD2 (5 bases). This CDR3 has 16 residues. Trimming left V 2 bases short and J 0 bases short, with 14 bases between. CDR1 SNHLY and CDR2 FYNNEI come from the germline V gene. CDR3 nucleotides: TGTGCCAGCAGTGAATTAGCTTCGGGGAGCTCCTACGAGCAGTACTTC. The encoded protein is CASSELASGSSYEQYF.

DNA of the CDR3: TGTGCCAGCTCACCACGACCGCAGGGCCAGGATAATTCACCCCTCCACTTT. Protein sequence: CASSPRPQGQDNSPLHF. The V call is TRBV18, the J call TRBJ1-6; maybe TRBD1 (5 bases). The V gene's germline CDR1 is KGHSH and CDR2 LQKENI. CDR3 length: 17 amino acids. V shed 1 base and J shed 5 bases, with 15 bases lying between them.

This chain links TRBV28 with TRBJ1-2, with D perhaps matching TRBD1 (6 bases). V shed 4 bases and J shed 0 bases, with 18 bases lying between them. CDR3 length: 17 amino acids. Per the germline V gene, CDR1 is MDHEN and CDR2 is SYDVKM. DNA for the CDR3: TGTGCCAGCAGTTATCCTCAGGGGTATATTCCTAACTATGGCTACACCTTC. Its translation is CASSYPQGYIPNYGYTF.

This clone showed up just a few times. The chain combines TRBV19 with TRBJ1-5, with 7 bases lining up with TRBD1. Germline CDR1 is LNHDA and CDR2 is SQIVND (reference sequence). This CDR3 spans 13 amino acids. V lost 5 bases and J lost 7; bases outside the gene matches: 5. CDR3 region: CASSSTGKQPQHF. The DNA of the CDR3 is TGTGCCAGTAGTTCGACAGGGAAGCAGCCCCAGCATTTT.

The chain's CDR3 is CASSVAGTAYLGEKLFF. In DNA form, the CDR3 reads TGTGCCAGCAGCGTGGCCGGGACAGCCTATTTGGGTGAAAAACTGTTTTTT. The chain joins TRBV5-4 to TRBJ1-4; 7 bases are shared with TRBD1. Unmatched junction bases numbered 16, after V lost 4 bases and J lost 7 bases. Germline CDR1 reads SGHNT; CDR2 reads YYREEE (reference sequence). The CDR3 consists of 17 residues.

The CDR3 reads CASSLAGGYEQYF. CDR3 coding DNA: TGTGCCAGCAGCTTGGCGGGGGGATACGAGCAGTACTTC. The rearrangement uses TRBV7-9 and TRBJ2-7; TRBD2 matches 8 bases. In germline, CDR1 is SEHNR, CDR2 FQNEAQ (reference sequence). Trimming took 3 bases from V and 4 from J; bases not matched to a gene: 2. This CDR3 contains 13 residues.

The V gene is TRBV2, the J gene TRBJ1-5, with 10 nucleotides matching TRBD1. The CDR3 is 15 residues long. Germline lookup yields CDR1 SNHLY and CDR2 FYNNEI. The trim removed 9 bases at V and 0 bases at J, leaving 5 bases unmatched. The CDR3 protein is CASGTGAYSNQPQHF. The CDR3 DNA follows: TGTGCCAGTGGGACAGGGGCTTATAGCAATCAGCCCCAGCATTTT.